This TCR beta chain emerged from a study of blood T cells in healthy people across ages. Study-wide points: More naive CD4+ cells and higher diversity marked long-lived donors relative to aged donors.

This clonotype was detected ten times or more. The antigen is undetermined. The CDR3 runs 14 residues. Per the germline V gene, CDR1 is DFQATT and CDR2 is SNEGSKA (reference sequence). J gave up 4 bases and V 5 bases, and 8 bases lay outside the gene matches. The use of a sample-barcoded 5' primer and a J-beta primer mix characterized a second PCR of about 6 to 11 cycles. TCRdb re-derived calls from the 5' RACE reads in MiXCR, one entry per CDR3 protein. The sample includes hundreds of thousands of distinct CDR3 sequences, more than 25% of them seen just once. The chain combines TRBV20-1 with TRBJ2-3, with 8 nucleotides matching TRBD2. This sequence was found in an elderly woman in good health. What was sequenced was blood. The CDR3 is CSALKRGRPDTQYF. The DNA for the CDR3 is TGCAGTGCTCTGAAGCGGGGGAGACCAGATACGCAGTATTTT.